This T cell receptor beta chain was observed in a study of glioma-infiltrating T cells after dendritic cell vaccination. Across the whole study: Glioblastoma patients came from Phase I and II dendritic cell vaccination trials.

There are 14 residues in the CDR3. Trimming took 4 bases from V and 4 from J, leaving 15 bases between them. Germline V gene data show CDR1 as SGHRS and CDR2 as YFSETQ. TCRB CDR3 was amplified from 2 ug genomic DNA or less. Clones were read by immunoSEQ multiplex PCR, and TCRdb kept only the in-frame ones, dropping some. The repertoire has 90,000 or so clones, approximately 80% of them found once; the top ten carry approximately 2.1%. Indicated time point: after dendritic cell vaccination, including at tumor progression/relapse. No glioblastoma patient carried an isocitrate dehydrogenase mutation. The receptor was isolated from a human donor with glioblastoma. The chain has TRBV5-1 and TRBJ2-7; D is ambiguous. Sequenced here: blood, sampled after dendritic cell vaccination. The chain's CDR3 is CASSLGPTVYEQYF. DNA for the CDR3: TGCGCCAGCAGCCTGGGCCCCACAGTATACGAGCAGTACTTC.